The 10 T cell receptor beta chains below were found in one sample sequenced in a study of T cell responses to AZD1222 COVID-19 vaccine. The protocol was immunoSEQ multiplex PCR, while the TCRdb copy is restricted to in-frame clones and leaves out a portion. The sample comprises about 89,000 clones, roughly 90% of which are singletons, and just over 5.5% rests with the top ten. Sequences were derived from peripheral blood, sampled 28 days after the second AZD1222 dose. These receptors were taken from an adult who received the AZD1222 COVID-19 vaccine.

The table lists this clone with a count of one. V usage is TRBV10-3 and J usage is TRBJ2-3; 10 positions match TRBD1. The CDR3 is 18 residues long. The germline V gene has CDR1 ENHRY and CDR2 SYGVKD. The V and J ends lost 11 bases and 1 base, in that order; junction bases with no gene match: 18. The CDR3 loop reads CALRPGQGEGWGTDTQYF. For the CDR3, the DNA is TGTGCCCTCCGCCCAGGACAGGGGGAAGGGTGGGGCACAGATACGCAGTATTTT.

V gene TRBV15 combines with J gene TRBJ2-7, with 8 bases lining up with TRBD2. With 6 bases clipped from V and 5 bases from J, the junction kept 12 bases outside the gene matches. Per germline, CDR1 LNHNV and CDR2 YYDKDF (reference sequence). The CDR3 loop spans 15 amino acids. The CDR3 DNA reads as TGTGCCACCAGTCCTTTGAGCGGGGGAAGCCACGAGCAGTACTTC. Amino acid sequence: CATSPLSGGSHEQYF.

This clone was seen once. This rearrangement joins TRBV12-3 or TRBV12-4 to TRBJ2-1; no clear D gene. The V end lost 6 bases, the J end lost 3 bases, and 9 bases lay between the germline ends. This CDR3 has 13 residues. The CDR3 here is CASRMTFYNEQFF. As DNA, the CDR3 is TGTGCCAGCAGGATGACCTTCTACAATGAGCAGTTCTTC.

V usage is TRBV4-2 and J usage is TRBJ2-1, with TRBD2 matching 8 bases. Germline V gene lookup returns CDR1 LGHNA and CDR2 YNFKEQ. The CDR3 is 17 amino acids. The V gene end was trimmed by 4 bases and the J gene end by 5 bases; junction bases not matched to a gene: 13. This CDR3 reads CASSLISPGGLDNEQFF. As DNA, the CDR3 is TGTGCCAGCAGCCTAATCTCCCCGGGGGGGCTGGACAATGAGCAGTTCTTC.

The chain is built from TRBV6-2 or TRBV6-3 and TRBJ2-3; D uncertain. The V and J ends lost 2 bases and 2 bases respectively, with 8 bases between them. The CDR3 loop spans 14 amino acids. CDR1 is MNHEY, CDR2 SVGEGT, per germline. The CDR3 sequence is CASSYNVDTDTQYF. The DNA of the CDR3 is TGTGCCAGCAGTTACAATGTGGACACAGATACGCAGTATTTT.

V and J are TRBV30 and TRBJ1-5; D unclear. The CDR3 is 13 residues long. CDR1 is GTSNPN and CDR2 is SVGIG in the germline V gene (reference sequence). Trimming stripped 1 base from V and 3 bases from J, with 7 bases between. The CDR3 DNA follows: TGTGCCTGGAGTGAGGCCACCAATCAGCCCCAGCATTTT. It yields the protein CAWSEATNQPQHF.

CDR3 coding DNA: TGTGCCAGTAGTATTAGGGCGGAGACCTACAATGAGCAGTTCTTC. This translates into CASSIRAETYNEQFF. The chain carries TRBV19 and TRBJ2-1; unclear D gene. Germline V gene sequence: CDR1 LNHDA, CDR2 SQIVND (reference sequence). The ends were cut back, 3 bases at V and 2 bases at J, with 11 bases in the middle. This CDR3 contains 15 residues.

This clone was detected only once. The chain is built from TRBV6-5 and TRBJ1-5; no clear D. V shed 5 bases and J shed 4 bases, with 9 bases lying between them. The CDR3 has 13 amino acids. The germline V gene encodes CDR1 MNHEY and CDR2 SVGAGI. CDR3 sequence: CASSPLANQPQHF. For the CDR3, the DNA is TGTGCCAGCAGTCCCCTTGCTAATCAGCCCCAGCATTTT.

The rearrangement joins TRBV5-4 to TRBJ2-2; 7 bases map to TRBD1. The CDR3 totals 15 residues. With 0 bases clipped from V and 5 bases from J, the junction kept 4 bases outside the gene matches. Looked up from germline, CDR1 is SGHNT and CDR2 is YYREEE (reference sequence). The CDR3 spells CASSLDRGITGELFF. The CDR3 coding sequence is TGTGCCAGCAGCTTGGACAGGGGAATAACCGGGGAGCTGTTTTTT.

The chain couples TRBV25-1 to TRBJ1-1, with TRBD1 as a possible D gene (6 bases). The V end was cut by 5 bases, the J end by 4 bases, with 14 bases between. Looked up from germline, CDR1 is MGHDK and CDR2 is SYGVNS. This CDR3 is built from 14 residues. CDR3 DNA sequence: TGTGCCAGCAGTACGCGACAGGCGGGCACTGAAGCTTTCTTT. Amino acids: CASSTRQAGTEAFF.